This entry features one TCR beta chain sequence. Looked up from germline, CDR1 is PRHDT and CDR2 is FYEKMQ (reference sequence). Trimming pared 0 bases from V and 3 bases from J, leaving 18 bases between. The CDR3 has 18 residues. Terminally differentiated effector memory CD45RA+ cells were left out of the naive CD8 fraction, which was CD45RO-negative and positively selected for CCR7. This sample is part of a study of shared clonotypes between healthy human individuals. The protocol was immunoSEQ multiplex PCR, while the TCRdb copy is restricted to in-frame clones and leaves out a portion. Here the sample spans about 1.9 million clones, approximately 92% being singletons.

The sequencing input was naive CD8+ T cells from PBMCs. The chain employs TRBV13 and TRBJ2-1; D may be TRBD2 (5 bases). This clonotype originated in a man between 18 and 29 years old in good health. Some clones in this sample may be carry-over from other donors' samples. This CDR3 is CASSLGVPSGFNYNEQFF. CDR3 bases: TGTGCCAGCAGCTTAGGTGTACCCAGCGGATTTAACTACAATGAGCAGTTCTTC.